This T cell receptor beta chain was sequenced in a study of T-cell memory formation after mild COVID-19 (dated by TCRdb to about 2021). For the study in its entirety: Most TCR sequence clusters were specific to one of the two donors. T-cell clones expanding and contracting after mild COVID-19 in a couple of donors were tracked by longitudinal TCRalpha and TCRbeta repertoire sequencing. Two young, previously healthy adult volunteers made up the cohort, one male and one female.

PBMCs were isolated by Ficoll-Paque density gradient centrifugation. The germline V gene gives CDR1 as MNHEY and CDR2 as SVGEGT. V is cut by 0 bases and J by 5 bases, and the space between the germline ends is 7 bases. The CDR3 contains 13 residues, cysteine and phenylalanine counted. The retained sequence is limited to the CDR3, 39 bases, with the frame set at the first base. Sequencer: Illumina NovaSeq 6000. TCRalpha and TCRbeta cDNA libraries were constructed by 5'RACE with constant-segment primers, with sample barcodes and unique molecular identifiers being introduced. RNA was extracted from every sample with Trizol reagent. Libraries were amplified in two PCR steps, with a second sample barcode and Illumina TruSeq adapters added in the second step. The libraries were sequenced on an Illumina NovaSeq using 2 x 150 bp paired-end reads. In the authors' own workflow: Reads were demultiplexed and collapsed into UMI-guided consensus sequences with migec v1.2.7. Using mixcr v2.1.11, the UMI consensuses were aligned to TRA and TRB V and J templates and assembled into clonotypes. A clonotype was counted as expanded or contracted only if both edgeR and NoisET called the change significant, with noise models trained on biological replicates. For edgeR calls, the thresholds were a false discovery rate-adjusted p below 0.01 and a log2 fold-change of 1. As an exploratory analysis of dynamics, PCA with hierarchical clustering was applied to max-normalized trajectories of the 1000 most abundant clonotypes. Separately sequenced CD4+ and CD8+ repertoires were used to assign a CD4 or CD8 phenotype to each responding clone. TCRdb reprocessed the public reads (quality trimming at Q25 with fastp, clone calling with MiXCR) and kept in-frame beta chains. Under each unique CDR3 protein, matching rows form one entry showing the most common genes and DNA. The V and J calls and clone size are TCRdb's, not the authors'. This sample has under 300,000 distinct CDR3 sequences in its table, and 16% of those were observed once. The top ten clones comprise approximately 3.5% of the sample.

At least ten counts were recorded for this clonotype. Its antigen remains undetermined. Base qualities are not provided; no much larger clone lies one nucleotide away. Overall study results and their limits: Contracting CD4+ clones appeared mostly in the CM and EM memory subsets, whereas CD8+ clones were enriched in EMRA. Only a couple of mild cases were covered by the study, and larger cohorts that include severe cases with pre-infection samples were considered necessary. Clones contracting from day 15 to 85 had balanced CD4/CD8 phenotypes, while a second wave expanding from day 15 to 37 was biased towards CD4+. Some responding clones were detected in pre-infection memory, which suggested that pre-existing cross-reactive memory T cells had joined the SARS-CoV-2 response. SARS-CoV-2 specificity was not confirmed for the second-wave clones peaking on day 37.

The clonotype was recovered from a man between 18 and 35 years old who had mild COVID-19 (a few samples of this study predate the infection). The sample titles of this study are shuffled in the database, so cell type and time point are left out; the donor was told from shared clones. The source material was PBMCs or a T cell subset sorted from them (not recorded which). In this chain, TRBV6-2 or TRBV6-3 is recombined with TRBJ2-5, with the identity of the D gene unclear. The DNA sequence is TGTGCCAGCAGTTACTCCGACCGGGAGACCCAGTACTTC. Translation gives CASSYSDRETQYF.